The TCR beta chain under discussion was sequenced for a study of blood T cell repertoires in COVID-19. In the study's own analysis: Using reference gene primer amplification, nucleated cell counts were estimated. Profiled with immunoSEQ multiplex PCR; TCRdb holds only in-frame clones, not every one. For V, J and clone size, that table is used; D and trimming come from the DNA. The sample lists approximately 130,000 clones; 70% to 80% were seen once. Trimming cost V 6 bases and J 2 bases, with 9 bases left between them. CDR3 length equals 13 residues. Germline V gene data show CDR1 as SNHLY and CDR2 as FYNNEI.

The V call is TRBV2, the J call TRBJ2-3; TRBD1 might be the D (5 bases). The receptor was derived from a human donor in a cohort sampled during active COVID-19. Source material: peripheral blood. In nucleotides, the CDR3 is TGTGCCAGCAGGACAGCGATCACAGATACGCAGTATTTT. This translates into CASRTAITDTQYF.